These 28 T cell receptor beta chains share one sample of origin, sequenced in a study of human T cells and chemical hapten exposure. Time point denoted: pre-sensitization, week 0. Treatment described: therapeutic diphenylcyclopropenone sensitization with weekly scalp DPC. It was from unfractionated whole blood that total RNA was extracted. TCRdb itself ran the RACE reads through MiXCR, one entry per CDR3 protein. The repertoire holds tens of thousands of distinct CDR3 sequences, with approximately 12% as singletons. This sample comprised whole blood, obtained in connection with sensitization to the hapten diphenylcyclopropenone (DPC). Receptor source: a woman in her thirties or forties with alopecia areata. Some clones in this sample may be carry-over from other donors' samples.

This clonotype occurred many times. This chain joins TRBV12-3 or TRBV12-4 and TRBJ2-7, with 11 bases matching TRBD1. This CDR3 is 15 amino acids long. V dropped 2 bases and J dropped 5; count of bases not matched to a gene: 5. CDR3 amino acids: CASSLSGQGGHEQYF. The DNA of the CDR3 is TGTGCCAGCAGTTTATCGGGACAGGGGGGCCACGAGCAGTACTTC.

This clonotype appeared many times. V usage is TRBV7-9 and J usage is TRBJ2-7, with D uncertain. CDR1 is SEHNR and CDR2 is FQNEAQ in the germline V gene (reference sequence). Trimming stripped 1 base from V and 5 bases from J, with 12 bases between. The CDR3 has 14 residues. CDR3 loop: CASSLDLPWDEQYF. CDR3 in DNA: TGTGCCAGCAGCTTAGACCTTCCTTGGGACGAGCAGTACTTC. Drawing the rest from reference TRBV7-9 and TRBJ2-7, the complete variable domain is DTGVSQNPRHKITKRGQNVTFRCDPISEHNRLYWYRQTLGQGPEFLTYFQNEAQLEKSRLLSDRFSAERPKGSFSTLEIQRTEQGDSAMYLCASSLDLPWDEQYFGPGTRLTVT.

The CDR3 DNA reads as TGTGCCAGCAGGCGTCCCGGGACAGGGGACAGCGGGGGGCCCCTAAAGGGGCAGTTCTTC. It codes for CASRRPGTGDSGGPLKGQFF. The J gene is TRBJ2-1, the V gene TRBV11-2, with D maybe TRBD1 (10 bases). The germline V gene has CDR1 SGHAT and CDR2 FQNNGV. V lost 6 bases to trimming and J lost 12 bases, with 39 bases between them. The CDR3 covers 20 residues.

This clonotype was recorded at least ten times. The chain has TRBV28 and TRBJ2-7, with 7 nucleotides matching TRBD1. V was pared by 6 bases and J by 1 base, with 3 bases of the junction left unmatched. Germline V gene sequence: CDR1 MDHEN, CDR2 SYDVKM. The CDR3 sequence is 13 residues long. The CDR3, as DNA: TGTGCCAGCAGACCGGGACAGTCCTACGAGCAGTACTTC. Translating gives CASRPGQSYEQYF.

The chain carries TRBV28 and TRBJ2-7; the D gene is possibly TRBD1 (9 bases). V dropped 8 bases and J dropped 1 base, with 18 bases sitting between them. This CDR3 is 15 amino acids long. CDR1 MDHEN and CDR2 SYDVKM come from the germline V gene. CDR3 nucleotide sequence: TGTGCCAGCTATCGCGGGGGGACAGGGTCCTACGAGCAGTACTTC. Translating it yields CASYRGGTGSYEQYF.

This clonotype showed up many times. The chain couples TRBV11-2 to TRBJ2-7; TRBD2 matches at 8 bases. The CDR3 is 16 amino acids. J was trimmed by 2 bases and V by 0 bases; bases with no gene match: 6. Germline loops: CDR1 SGHAT, CDR2 FQNNGV. CDR3: CASSLDYSGTTYEQYF. CDR3 bases: TGTGCCAGCAGCTTAGACTATAGCGGGACGACCTACGAGCAGTACTTC.

This clonotype has ten or more counts. The CDR3 loop reads CAWSVAGFAEAFF. DNA for the CDR3: TGTGCCTGGAGTGTGGCCGGGTTCGCTGAAGCTTTCTTT. This chain connects TRBV30 to TRBJ1-1; D not resolved. The CDR3 totals 13 residues. Germline CDR1 and CDR2: GTSNPN and SVGIG (reference sequence). The V and J ends lost 0 bases and 6 bases respectively, with 11 bases between them.

There are a few counts of this clonotype. This sequence joins TRBV28 and TRBJ2-1; weak D call: TRBD1 (6 bases). This CDR3 is 13 amino acids long. V was cut by 10 bases and J by 3 bases, with 13 bases left in between. Germline V CDR1 and CDR2: MDHEN, SYDVKM. This CDR3 reads CATYRDIYNEQFF. Here the CDR3 DNA reads TGTGCCACCTACCGGGACATCTACAATGAGCAGTTCTTC. Combining the CDR3 with reference TRBV28 and TRBJ2-1 gives the whole variable domain DVKVTQSSRYLVKRTGEKVFLECVQDMDHENMFWYRQDPGLGLRLIYFSYDVKMKEKGDIPEGYSVSREKKERFSLILESASTNQTSMYLCATYRDIYNEQFFGPGTRLTVL.

Ten or more counts support this clonotype. For the CDR3, the DNA is TGTGCCAGCAGCTTAGCGGCCGACTATGGCTACACCTTC. This sequence encodes CASSLAADYGYTF. The V and J genes are TRBV11-2 and TRBJ1-2; no definite D call. CDR3 length: 13 amino acids. Germline CDR1 and CDR2: SGHAT and FQNNGV. V shed 1 base and J shed 3 bases, with 6 bases lying between them.

There are a few counts of this clonotype. The genes are TRBV10-3 and TRBJ2-7; D tentatively reads TRBD1 or TRBD2 (6 bases each). V was trimmed by 0 bases and J by 4 bases, leaving 10 bases between them. The CDR3 is made up of 14 amino acids. Germline values: CDR1 ENHRY, CDR2 SYGVKD. The CDR3 protein is CAISESGGLYEQYF. CDR3 nucleotide sequence: TGTGCCATCAGTGAGTCTGGGGGGCTATACGAGCAGTACTTC.

In this sample, this clonotype turned up many times. This chain connects TRBV6-5 to TRBJ1-2; D is unclear. Trimming took 0 bases from V and 5 from J, leaving 4 bases between them. The CDR3 is made up of 12 amino acids. Looked up from germline, CDR1 is MNHEY and CDR2 is SVGAGI. CDR3 loop: CASSYSGYGYTF. The CDR3 DNA follows: TGTGCCAGCAGTTACTCTGGATATGGCTACACCTTC.

This clonotype was seen a few times. This chain joins TRBV29-1 and TRBJ2-7; D possibly corresponds to TRBD1 (5 bases). CDR1 and CDR2 from the germline V gene are SQVTM and ANQGSEA. V was trimmed by 6 bases and J by 1 base, leaving 10 bases between them. This CDR3 has 12 residues. The CDR3 sequence is CSVTEASYEQYF. The CDR3 DNA follows: TGCAGCGTGACAGAGGCTTCCTACGAGCAGTACTTC.

This clonotype was detected many times. A read error may account for a junction end that differs from germline. This rearrangement joins TRBV28 to TRBJ2-7; 7 nucleotides agree with TRBD2. Germline loops: CDR1 MDHEN, CDR2 SYDVKM. CDR3 length equals 12 residues. CDR3 sequence: CASSLTAGESHF. CDR3 DNA: TGTGCCAGCAGCTTAACGGCGGGAGAATCCCACTTC.

This clonotype was seen many times. The rearrangement uses TRBV7-2 and TRBJ1-2; D gene ambiguous. The CDR3 consists of 14 residues. V was pared by 5 bases and J by 1 base, with 11 bases between. Germline CDR1 is SGHTA and CDR2 is FQGNSA. The CDR3 protein is CASSPDRFNYGYTF. DNA of the CDR3: TGTGCCAGCAGCCCCGATAGGTTTAACTATGGCTACACCTTC.

The table lists this clonotype with a few counts. This chain connects TRBV10-3 to TRBJ2-7; unclear D gene. With 3 bases removed from V and 3 bases from J, the gap between germline ends came to 3 bases. The CDR3 spans 11 residues. CDR1 ENHRY and CDR2 SYGVKD come from the germline V gene. For the CDR3, the DNA is TGTGCCATCAGTGACGGCTACGAGCAGTACTTC. This sequence encodes CAISDGYEQYF.

This clonotype has at least ten counts. V usage is TRBV7-8 and J usage is TRBJ2-7, with D tentatively TRBD2 (6 bases). Trimming removed 3 bases at V and 6 bases at J, with 12 bases between. The germline V gene has CDR1 SGHVS and CDR2 FQNEAQ. The CDR3 consists of 13 residues. CDR3 coding DNA: TGTGCCAGCAGCTTTTCCAAGGGAGGCGAGCAGTACTTC. This gives the protein CASSFSKGGEQYF.

This clonotype was observed a few times. The chain recombines TRBV7-6 with TRBJ2-5; D ambiguous. This CDR3 comprises 12 residues. The germline gives CDR1 SGHVS, CDR2 FNYEAQ. The germline V and J ends were trimmed by 8 bases and 7 bases, with 14 bases remaining between them. The CDR3 here is CASAPSSGTQYF. DNA for the CDR3: TGTGCCAGCGCCCCCTCCTCGGGGACCCAGTACTTC.

This clonotype has more than one count but fewer than ten. The V call is TRBV11-2, the J call TRBJ2-7; 13 nucleotides line up with TRBD2. Germline V gene sequence: CDR1 SGHAT, CDR2 FQNNGV. This CDR3 contains 17 residues. The junction had 10 bases not matched to a gene; V was cut back by 5 bases and J by 3 bases. The CDR3 bases are TGTGCCAGCAGCCTCCTTGGCTGGACTAGCGGGAGCTACGAGCAGTACTTC. Amino acid sequence: CASSLLGWTSGSYEQYF.

With regard to this clonotype: The junction departs from the called germline gene at one end, perhaps through a read error. The chain has TRBV29-1 and TRBJ2-7; TRBD1 might be the D (5 bases). The CDR3 sequence is 12 residues long. Germline CDR1 SQVTM, CDR2 ANQGSEA. Here the CDR3 reads CSVKDSTYEQYF. The CDR3 DNA follows: TGCAGCGTTAAAGACAGCACCTACGAGCAGTACTTC.

This chain joins TRBV7-2 and TRBJ2-7; D gene unclear. The CDR3 loop spans 14 amino acids. Trimming took 1 base from V and 0 from J, leaving 7 bases between them. Germline CDR1 is SGHTA and CDR2 is FQGNSA. DNA for the CDR3: TGTGCCAGCAGCTTAGGGCCGAGCTCCTACGAGCAGTACTTC. Protein sequence: CASSLGPSSYEQYF.

This clonotype was counted only a few times. J is TRBJ2-7 and V is TRBV28; D remains ambiguous. Deletions cut 6 bases from V and 0 bases from J, with 9 bases between. CDR1 is MDHEN and CDR2 is SYDVKM in the germline V gene. This CDR3 spans 13 amino acids. In DNA, the CDR3 is TGTGCCAGCAGGCAATCTAGCTCCTACGAGCAGTACTTC. Translation gives CASRQSSSYEQYF.

This clonotype was seen a handful of times. V gene TRBV4-1 combines with J gene TRBJ2-4; possibly TRBD2 for D (5 bases). The germline CDR1 and CDR2 sequences are MGHRA and YSYEKL. CDR3 length equals 16 residues. Trimming shortened V by 1 base and J by 0 bases, and 10 bases separated the two germline ends. The CDR3 reads CASSQVVAGAKNIQYF. DNA of the CDR3: TGCGCCAGCAGCCAAGTGGTGGCGGGAGCCAAAAACATTCAGTACTTC.

At least ten counts were recorded for this clonotype. V is TRBV28 and J is TRBJ2-3; D uncertain. CDR3 length: 17 residues. From germline, CDR1 is MDHEN and CDR2 SYDVKM. Trimming removed 4 bases from V and 2 bases from J, with 19 bases in between. The CDR3 region has the DNA TGTGCCAGCAGTTCCTTCGTCAGACCACCCATCACAGATACGCAGTATTTT. Its translation: CASSSFVRPPITDTQYF.

This clonotype appeared a few times. The chain recombines TRBV29-1 with TRBJ2-7; no clear D gene. V shed 5 bases and J shed 0 bases, with 8 bases lying between them. Germline V gene sequence: CDR1 SQVTM, CDR2 ANQGSEA. This CDR3 is built from 12 residues. The CDR3 DNA is TGCAGCGTTCGCGTGCGCTCCTACGAGCAGTACTTC. It specifies CSVRVRSYEQYF.

This clonotype is labeled medium-sized. The chain carries TRBV29-1 and TRBJ2-1, with 7 bases lining up with TRBD2. Trimming took 5 bases from V and 8 from J; bases not matched to a gene: 3. The CDR3 covers 11 residues. Per the germline V gene, CDR1 is SQVTM and CDR2 is ANQGSEA. CDR3 sequence reads: CSVWGGHEQFF. DNA of the CDR3: TGCAGCGTTTGGGGGGGTCATGAGCAGTTCTTC.

The J gene is TRBJ2-4, the V gene TRBV11-3; 8 nucleotides match TRBD1. V trimming: 6 bases; J trimming: 11 bases; junction bases outside the gene matches: 18. The V gene's germline CDR1 is SGHNT and CDR2 YENEEA. CDR3 size: 16 residues. The chain's CDR3 is CASSWSGTGSGFVQYF. CDR3 in DNA: TGTGCCAGCAGTTGGTCCGGGACAGGCTCCGGTTTCGTTCAGTACTTC.

This chain links TRBV29-1 with TRBJ2-7; the D is unclear. The CDR3 runs to 12 residues. The V gene lost 6 bases and the J gene lost 2 bases, with 11 bases spanning the gap. The germline gives CDR1 SQVTM, CDR2 ANQGSEA. Here the CDR3 reads CSVVQTTYEQYF. The CDR3 region has the DNA TGCAGCGTAGTACAAACCACCTACGAGCAGTACTTC.

This clonotype was seen repeatedly, ten times or more. The chain is built from TRBV5-1 and TRBJ1-2, with D unresolved. Germline lookup yields CDR1 SGHRS and CDR2 YFSETQ. V was shortened by 4 bases and J by 8 bases, with 12 bases between the two germline ends. This CDR3 has 12 residues. The CDR3 nucleotides read TGCGCCAGCAGCCCGGACCAGGTGGGCTACACCTTC. As protein: CASSPDQVGYTF.